The 21 T cell receptor beta chains below all came from one sample that was sequenced in a study of tumor-infiltrating lymphocytes in localized non-small cell lung cancer. Using immunoSEQ multiplex PCR, the repertoire was profiled, and TCRdb retains in-frame clones only, with some absent. In the table there are about 11,000 clones, 80% to 90% of which are singletons. What was sequenced was uninvolved lung tissue not adjacent to the tumor. The receptor set was obtained from a human donor with non-small cell lung cancer.

This clone has only one observation. The J gene is TRBJ2-3, the V gene TRBV15; TRBD2 matches at 9 bases. The J segment lost 2 bases and the V segment lost 0 bases, leaving 6 bases of the junction unmatched. The CDR3 is made up of 17 amino acids. The V gene's germline CDR1 is LNHNV and CDR2 YYDKDF (reference sequence). CDR3 loop: CATSRDLLAGFTDTQYF. CDR3 nucleotides: TGTGCCACCAGCAGAGATCTTCTAGCGGGGTTCACAGATACGCAGTATTTT.

The rearrangement uses TRBV15 and TRBJ2-1; D may match TRBD1 or TRBD2 (5 bases each). The length of the CDR3 is 15 residues. From germline, CDR1 is LNHNV and CDR2 YYDKDF (reference sequence). V lost 1 base to trimming and J lost 4 bases, with 11 bases between them. The chain's CDR3 is CATSRARDLYNEQFF. The CDR3 nucleotides are TGTGCCACCAGCAGAGCACGGGACCTTTACAATGAGCAGTTCTTC.

The chain has TRBV4-1 and TRBJ1-3; weak D call: TRBD1 (6 bases). The V and J ends lost 7 bases and 1 base respectively, with 11 bases between them. Germline V gene data show CDR1 as MGHRA and CDR2 as YSYEKL. This CDR3 spans 14 amino acids. CDR3 sequence reads: CASTRDTSGNTIYF. The CDR3 nucleotides read TGCGCCAGCACGCGGGACACATCTGGAAACACCATATATTTT.

CDR3 in DNA: TGTGCCAGCAGTGGTCTTTCCAGCTTACCCACTGAAGCTTTCTTT. It translates to CASSGLSSLPTEAFF. The V and J genes are TRBV2 and TRBJ1-1; no clear D gene. Trimming removed 4 bases at V and 4 bases at J, with 16 bases between. CDR1 is SNHLY and CDR2 is FYNNEI in the germline V gene. The CDR3 length is 15 residues.

This clone was seen once. CDR3 loop: CASWTSGGRETQYF. In nucleotides, the CDR3 is TGTGCCAGCTGGACTAGCGGGGGGCGAGAGACCCAGTACTTC. The gene calls are TRBV28 and TRBJ2-5; TRBD2 agrees at 14 bases. Germline CDR1 MDHEN, CDR2 SYDVKM. The CDR3 runs to 14 residues. V dropped 8 bases and J dropped 4; count of bases not matched to a gene: 3.

V usage is TRBV5-6 and J usage is TRBJ1-3, with a weak D call TRBD1 (6 bases). This CDR3 contains 14 residues. Trimming cost V 5 bases and J 4 bases, with 13 bases left between them. From germline, CDR1 is SGHDT and CDR2 YYEEEE. CDR3 amino acids: CASSFGTLGNTIYF. The CDR3 DNA follows: TGTGCCAGCAGTTTCGGGACACTAGGAAACACCATATATTTT.

J is TRBJ2-5 and V is TRBV18; D is perhaps TRBD1 (5 bases). CDR1 and CDR2 from the germline V gene are KGHSH and LQKENI. This CDR3 comprises 13 residues. Trimming removed 5 bases from V and 4 bases from J, with 11 bases in between. As DNA, the CDR3 is TGTGCCAGCTCAGTCGCAGGGCGAGAGACCCAGTACTTC. Translation: CASSVAGRETQYF.

V is TRBV5-1 and J is TRBJ1-1; D may be TRBD1 (5 bases). V was clipped by 4 bases and J by 4 bases, with 11 bases between them. The V gene's germline CDR1 is SGHRS and CDR2 YFSETQ. The CDR3 is 13 amino acids. CDR3 DNA sequence: TGCGCCAGCAGCCCTAGCGGGGGCACTGAAGCTTTCTTT. Protein: CASSPSGGTEAFF. The whole variable domain, remainder taken from reference TRBV5-1 and TRBJ1-1, is KAGVTQTPRYLIKTRGQQVTLSCSPISGHRSVSWYQQTPGQGLQFLFEYFSETQRNKGNFPGRFSGRQFSNSRSEMNVSTLELGDSALYLCASSPSGGTEAFFGQGTRLTVV.

The genes are TRBV18 and TRBJ2-7; 9 nucleotides match TRBD1. The CDR3 covers 13 residues. Losses at the gene ends were 5 bases for V and 3 bases for J; bases not matched to a gene: 2. Per the germline V gene, CDR1 is KGHSH and CDR2 is LQKENI. CDR3 coding DNA: TGTGCCAGCTCAGAGACAGGGGGCTACGAGCAGTACTTC. Protein sequence: CASSETGGYEQYF.

In this sample, this clone is medium-sized (0.01 to 0.1%). The chain is built from TRBV2 and TRBJ1-2; 9 nucleotides match TRBD1. Germline CDR1 SNHLY, CDR2 FYNNEI. The length of the CDR3 is 12 residues. The ends lost 9 bases at V and 5 bases at J; junction bases unmatched: 4. The CDR3 region is CARTTGGYGYTF. CDR3 bases: TGTGCCAGGACGACAGGGGGGTATGGCTACACCTTC.

This chain uses TRBV9 with TRBJ2-3; D not certain. CDR1 is SGDLS and CDR2 is YYNGEE in the germline V gene. The V end lost 0 bases, the J end lost 4 bases, and 6 bases lay between the germline ends. CDR3 size: 13 residues. CDR3 residues: CASSVGGPDTQYF. For the CDR3, the DNA is TGTGCCAGCAGCGTAGGTGGGCCAGATACGCAGTATTTT.

The chain employs TRBV7-2 and TRBJ2-7; D ambiguous. Trimming pared 5 bases from V and 4 bases from J, leaving 6 bases between. Germline V lookup: CDR1 SGHTA, CDR2 FQGNSA. The CDR3 contains 11 residues. The CDR3 DNA reads as TGTGCCAGCAGCATGGGATACGAGCAGTACTTC. Translation: CASSMGYEQYF.

V usage is TRBV11-2 and J usage is TRBJ2-3; D remains ambiguous. From germline, CDR1 is SGHAT and CDR2 FQNNGV. This CDR3 has 12 amino acids. Deletions cut 3 bases from V and 5 bases from J, with 6 bases between. In nucleotides, the CDR3 is TGTGCCAGCAGCTTTTCGGGAGATACGCAGTATTTT. This gives the protein CASSFSGDTQYF.

The V and J genes are TRBV2 and TRBJ2-7; TRBD2 matches 8 bases. CDR3 length: 15 amino acids. V shed 1 base and J 0 bases; nucleotides not matched to a gene: 2. Germline lookup yields CDR1 SNHLY and CDR2 FYNNEI. This CDR3 reads CASSEDSGDSYEQYF. CDR3 bases: TGTGCCAGCAGTGAAGATAGCGGGGACTCCTACGAGCAGTACTTC.

The chain has TRBV11-2 and TRBJ1-2; D gene uncertain. CDR3 length: 14 amino acids. The germline CDR1 and CDR2 sequences are SGHAT and FQNNGV. V dropped 0 bases and J dropped 0 bases, with 5 bases sitting between them. In DNA, the CDR3 is TGTGCCAGCAGCTTAGACAGACCTAACTATGGCTACACCTTC. The encoded protein is CASSLDRPNYGYTF.

The chain recombines TRBV12-5 with TRBJ2-2, with TRBD1 matching 10 bases. This CDR3 has 15 residues. Trimming cost V 6 bases and J 3 bases; bases outside gene matches: 4. Looked up from germline, CDR1 is LGHNT and CDR2 is FRNRAP. As DNA, the CDR3 is TGTGCTAGTGGAGGGGACAGGGGACACACCGGGGAGCTGTTTTTT. Translation: CASGGDRGHTGELFF.

The chain couples TRBV4-1 to TRBJ2-7; D is ambiguous. CDR1 and CDR2 from the germline V gene are MGHRA and YSYEKL. The CDR3 consists of 15 residues. V shed 1 base and J shed 3 bases, with 13 bases lying between them. The CDR3 sequence: CASSQGSSVIYEQYF. CDR3 nucleotide sequence: TGCGCCAGCAGCCAAGGTAGCAGCGTAATCTACGAGCAGTACTTC.

The rearrangement joins TRBV7-8 to TRBJ2-7, with 7 bases matching TRBD2. Germline V gene lookup returns CDR1 SGHVS and CDR2 FQNEAQ. The V gene end was trimmed by 0 bases and the J gene end by 0 bases; junction bases not matched to a gene: 2. This CDR3 contains 15 residues. CDR3 protein: CASSLAGGSSYEQYF. CDR3 nucleotide sequence: TGTGCCAGCAGCTTAGCGGGGGGGAGCTCCTACGAGCAGTACTTC.

This chain uses TRBV4-2 with TRBJ1-1; TRBD1 might be the D (6 bases). V lost 5 bases and J lost 3, with 22 bases in between. The CDR3 is 17 amino acids. CDR1 and CDR2 from the germline V gene are LGHNA and YNFKEQ. The CDR3 coding sequence is TGTGCCAGCAGCTTGGGGGGAACAGGGCTGGTGTACACTGAAGCTTTCTTT. Translating it yields CASSLGGTGLVYTEAFF.

The chain has TRBV5-6 and TRBJ1-1; D gene ambiguous. The V and J ends lost 4 bases and 2 bases respectively, with 9 bases between them. CDR1 is SGHDT and CDR2 is YYEEEE in the germline V gene. This CDR3 is 13 amino acids long. Here the CDR3 reads CASSPKLNTEAFF. The CDR3 bases are TGTGCCAGCAGCCCGAAACTCAACACTGAAGCTTTCTTT.

The chain is built from TRBV5-4 and TRBJ2-3; D tentatively fits TRBD1 or TRBD2 (5 bases each). V lost 4 bases and J 6 bases, leaving 12 bases between the germline ends. The germline V gene has CDR1 SGHNT and CDR2 YYREEE (reference sequence). The CDR3 runs 13 residues. Here the CDR3 DNA reads TGTGCCAGCAGCCGGGACGGCCCGGATACGCAGTATTTT. Amino acids: CASSRDGPDTQYF.